This T cell receptor beta chain emerged from a study of blood T cell repertoires in COVID-19. The wider study: The United States, Italy and Spain supplied acute and convalescent COVID-19 samples. The cDNA or gDNA used as material had been derived from T cells, B-cell-depleted T cells, or PBMCs.

Assay: immunoSEQ multiplex PCR; the TCRdb copy retains only in-frame clones and omits some. The table lists over 150,000 clones, about 90% of them singletons. Living in roughly 23 US areas, the participants were between 18 and 89 years of age. With respect to this clone: Its ends do not fully match the called genes, so a read error is possible.

From germline, CDR1 is SGHNT and CDR2 YENEEA. This CDR3 is built from 13 residues. Sequencing was performed on PBMCs or T cells enriched from blood (not recorded which). V is TRBV11-3 and J is TRBJ2-4; 15 bases are shared with TRBD2. The clonotype originates from a woman between 50 and 59 years old who had recovered from COVID-19. The chain's CDR3 is CASSSRTSGRVDF. As DNA, the CDR3 is TGTGCCAGCAGCTCCAGGACTAGCGGGAGGGTAGACTTC.